A single T cell receptor (beta chain) is shown here with its context. These data are taken from a study of blood T cell repertoires in COVID-19. Study-level background: Whether acute or convalescent, the COVID-19 samples came from the United States, Italy and Spain. Nucleic acid was either cDNA or gDNA, and it came from T cells, B-cell-depleted T cells, or PBMCs.

The CDR3 is made up of 15 amino acids. The germline V gene has CDR1 SEHNR and CDR2 FQNEAQ (reference sequence). V gave up 5 bases and J gave up 6 bases, with 19 bases separating them. In the authors' methods: Reference gene primer amplification yielded estimated nucleated cell counts. Sequencing was performed with immunoSEQ multiplex PCR; in TCRdb, only in-frame clones are kept and a portion is missing. V and J calls plus clone size are reproduced from that table; the DNA served to infer D and trimming. Of over 100,000 clones in the sample, approximately 80% were seen once. The chain couples TRBV7-9 to TRBJ1-2; D remains ambiguous. The sample taken for sequencing was peripheral blood. The receptor comes from a woman aged 55-70 years with acute or convalescent COVID-19. The CDR3 loop reads CASSLQTLLSDGYTF. The DNA for the CDR3 is TGTGCCAGCAGCCTACAGACACTCCTTTCGGATGGCTACACCTTC.